This T cell receptor (beta chain) was captured by sequencing in a study of post-analysis software for immune sequencing data. Regarding the study as a whole: TRBV5-6, TRBV5-1 and TRBV20-1 belonged to a set of about 5 TRBV segments that were more frequent in patients than controls.

The germline CDR1 and CDR2 sequences are MNHNY and SVGAGI (reference sequence). The CDR3 sequence is 10 residues long. The V end lost 6 bases, the J end lost 8 bases, and 6 bases lay between the germline ends. Unique-molecular-identifier-tagged TCR beta cDNA libraries were used. In TCRdb, the PCR reads were re-called with MiXCR into one record per CDR3 protein. The sample contains roughly 570,000 distinct CDR3 sequences, under 40% of which appear only once. Concerning this clonotype itself: Antigen unknown.

This chain uses TRBV6-6 with TRBJ2-3; possible D gene TRBD2, 5 bases. Sequencing was done on a sample of blood. The clonotype originates from a girl aged 2-17 years with multiple sclerosis. CDR3 residues: CASRAGTQYF. DNA for the CDR3: TGTGCCAGCAGGGCGGGTACGCAGTATTTT.